The TCR beta chain under discussion was sequenced for a study of shared clonotypes between healthy human individuals. Trimming cost V 5 bases and J 13 bases; bases outside gene matches: 9. The germline CDR1 and CDR2 sequences are MDHEN and SYDVKM. The CDR3 totals 12 residues. Running of the assay took place at deep level. TCRdb keeps only in-frame clones here, not all; method: immunoSEQ multiplex PCR. The repertoire holds approximately 980,000 clones, with over 75% as singletons. Material for sequencing was memory CD4+ T cells sorted from blood. Subset given: CD45RA-negative fraction. The rearrangement uses TRBV28 and TRBJ2-7, with 9 bases that match TRBD1. This TCR derives from a man aged 18 to 29 in good health. CDR3: CASSVPGQGKYF. In nucleotides, the CDR3 is TGTGCCAGCAGTGTCCCGGGACAGGGAAAATACTTC.